The rows below give T cell receptor beta chains drawn from one sample of a study of blood T cell repertoires in COVID-19. Generated by immunoSEQ multiplex PCR, the TCRdb table keeps only in-frame clones and is missing some. This sample yields 400,000 to 550,000 clones, of which around nine tenths are seen a single time; around 1.8% belongs to the top ten. Sequencing was carried out using PBMCs or T cells enriched from blood (not recorded which). The source of these receptors is a woman aged 18-35 years with acute COVID-19. Each CDR3 is given with its conserved first and last residue. A D gene is named only where the DNA matches it firmly. A clone size is listed for some rows: how often the clone was seen (once, few, many), or a class if it is expanded.

TRBV7-9,-,TRBJ1-2,-,CASSSHPRTESYGYTF,TGTGCCAGCAGCTCCCACCCTCGGACAGAGAGCTATGGCTACACCTTC
TRBV7-9,-,TRBJ2-7,-,CASNGGYEQYF,TGTGCCAGCAACGGGGGCTACGAGCAGTACTTC
TRBV10-3,-,TRBJ1-2,-,CAISESIFEGENGYTF,TGTGCCATCAGTGAGTCTATATTTGAGGGAGAGAATGGCTACACCTTC
TRBV9,-,TRBJ2-7,-,CASSVSGTSGEEQYF,TGTGCCAGCAGCGTATCCGGAACATCCGGAGAAGAGCAGTACTTC
TRBV10-3,-,TRBJ2-7,TRBD2,CAINEGLAGGPSYEQYF,TGTGCCATCAACGAGGGACTAGCGGGAGGGCCTTCCTACGAGCAGTACTTC
TRBV28,-,TRBJ2-1,TRBD2,CASTIAGGTLNEQFF,TGTGCCAGCACTATAGCGGGAGGGACTCTCAATGAGCAGTTCTTC
TRBV6-1,-,TRBJ2-7,-,CASSEGLVGSYEQYF,TGTGCCAGCAGTGAAGGGCTAGTCGGTTCCTACGAGCAGTACTTC
TRBV6-5,-,TRBJ1-2,-,CASSFLQGLGYTF,TGTGCCAGCAGTTTCTTGCAGGGACTTGGCTACACCTTC
TRBV12-3/TRBV12-4,-,TRBJ1-1,-,CASSFQGMTEAFF,TGTGCCAGCAGTTTTCAGGGAATGACTGAAGCTTTCTTT
TRBV4-3,-,TRBJ2-3,-,CASSQETLFSTDTQYF,TGCGCCAGCAGCCAAGAGACTTTATTCAGCACAGATACGCAGTATTTT
TRBV6-2/TRBV6-3,-,TRBJ2-1,TRBD2,CASSRPGGNEQFF,TGTGCCAGCAGTCGCCCGGGGGGCAATGAGCAGTTCTTC
TRBV29-1,-,TRBJ1-4,-,CSVVRNEKLFF,TGCAGCGTTGTCCGGAATGAAAAACTGTTTTTT
TRBV5-5,-,TRBJ1-1,-,CASSNMNTEAFF,TGTGCCAGCAGCAATATGAACACTGAAGCTTTCTTT
TRBV6-2/TRBV6-3,-,TRBJ2-7,TRBD2,CASSYPGGGVNYEQYF,TGTGCCAGCAGTTATCCGGGCGGGGGGGTCAACTACGAGCAGTACTTC
TRBV6-6,-,TRBJ2-5,-,CASAWRRGRGEETQYF,TGTGCCAGCGCCTGGAGGCGCGGCAGGGGTGAGGAGACCCAGTACTTC
TRBV7-9,-,TRBJ1-5,-,CASSLGRGASNQPQHF,TGTGCCAGCAGCTTAGGGCGGGGGGCATCAAATCAGCCCCAGCATTTT
TRBV10-2,-,TRBJ2-4,-,CASSESANLNIQYF,TGCGCCAGCAGTGAGTCGGCCAATTTAAACATTCAGTACTTC
TRBV6-2/TRBV6-3,-,TRBJ1-5,TRBD1,CASSYHGTEIYSNQPQHF,TGTGCCAGCAGTTATCACGGGACAGAGATCTATAGCAATCAGCCCCAGCATTTT
TRBV5-8,-,TRBJ1-1,-,CASSLDTNTEAFF,TGTGCCAGCAGTCTGGACACGAACACTGAAGCTTTCTTT
TRBV2,few,TRBJ1-6,-,CASSADRRSSYNSPLHF,TGTGCCAGCAGCGCCGACAGGAGGAGCTCCTATAATTCACCCCTCCACTTT
TRBV9,-,TRBJ2-7,-,CASSPGQYEQYF,TGTGCCAGCAGCCCCGGACAATACGAGCAGTACTTC
TRBV24-1,-,TRBJ1-4,-,CVRIPGTNEKLFF,TGTGTCCGAATCCCAGGGACTAATGAAAAACTGTTTTTT
TRBV5-6,few,TRBJ2-1,-,CASSSSRSYNEQFF,TGTGCCAGCAGCTCCTCGCGCTCCTACAATGAGCAGTTCTTC